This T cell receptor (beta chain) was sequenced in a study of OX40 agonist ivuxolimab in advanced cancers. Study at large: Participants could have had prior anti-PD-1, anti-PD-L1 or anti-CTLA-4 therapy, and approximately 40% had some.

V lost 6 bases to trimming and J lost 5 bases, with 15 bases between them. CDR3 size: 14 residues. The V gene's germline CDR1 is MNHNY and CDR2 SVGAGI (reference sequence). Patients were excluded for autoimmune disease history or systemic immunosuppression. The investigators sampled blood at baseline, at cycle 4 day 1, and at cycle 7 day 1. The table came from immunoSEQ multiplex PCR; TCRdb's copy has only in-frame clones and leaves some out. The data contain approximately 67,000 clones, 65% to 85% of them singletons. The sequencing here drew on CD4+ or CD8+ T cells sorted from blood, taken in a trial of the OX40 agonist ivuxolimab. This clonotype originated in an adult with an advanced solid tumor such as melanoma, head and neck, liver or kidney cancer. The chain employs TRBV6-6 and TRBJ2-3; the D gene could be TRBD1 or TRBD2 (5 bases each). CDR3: CASSPRGAVDTQYF. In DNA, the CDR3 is TGTGCCAGCAGCCCCAGAGGGGCGGTAGATACGCAGTATTTT.